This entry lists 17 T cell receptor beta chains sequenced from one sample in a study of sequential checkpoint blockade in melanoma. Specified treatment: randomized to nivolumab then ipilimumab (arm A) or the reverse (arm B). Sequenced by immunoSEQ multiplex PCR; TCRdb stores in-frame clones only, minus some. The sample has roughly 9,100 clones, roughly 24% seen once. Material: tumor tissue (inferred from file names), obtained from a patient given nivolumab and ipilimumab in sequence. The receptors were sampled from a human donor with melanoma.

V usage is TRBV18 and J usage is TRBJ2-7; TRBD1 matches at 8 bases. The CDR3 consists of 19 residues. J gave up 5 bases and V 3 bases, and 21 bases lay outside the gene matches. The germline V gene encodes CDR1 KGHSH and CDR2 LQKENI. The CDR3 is CASSPVSTGATLGYNEQYF. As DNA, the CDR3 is TGTGCCAGCTCACCGGTATCGACAGGGGCTACGTTGGGCTACAACGAGCAGTACTTC.

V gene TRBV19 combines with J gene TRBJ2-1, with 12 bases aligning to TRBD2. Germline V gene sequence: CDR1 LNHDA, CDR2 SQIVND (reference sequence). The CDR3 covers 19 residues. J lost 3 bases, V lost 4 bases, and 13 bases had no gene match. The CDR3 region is CASSTSGLAGGWNYNEQFF. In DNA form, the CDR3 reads TGTGCCAGTAGTACCTCGGGACTAGCGGGTGGATGGAACTACAATGAGCAGTTCTTC.

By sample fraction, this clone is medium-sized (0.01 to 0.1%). For the CDR3, the DNA is TGTGCCAGCAGTTCCGACAGGGTGAACAACTATGGCTACACCTTC. It translates to CASSSDRVNNYGYTF. The chain uses TRBV28 and TRBJ1-2; 7 nucleotides match TRBD1. This CDR3 region has 15 residues. Germline V gene sequence: CDR1 MDHEN, CDR2 SYDVKM. Germline trimming cut 4 bases from V and 2 bases from J; bases unmatched to any gene: 7.

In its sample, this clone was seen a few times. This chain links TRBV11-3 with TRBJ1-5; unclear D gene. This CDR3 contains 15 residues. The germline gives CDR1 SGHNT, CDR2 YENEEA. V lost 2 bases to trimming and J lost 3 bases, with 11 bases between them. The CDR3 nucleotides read TGTGCCAGCAGCTTATCTCCAGAATCCAATCAGCCCCAGCATTTT. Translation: CASSLSPESNQPQHF.

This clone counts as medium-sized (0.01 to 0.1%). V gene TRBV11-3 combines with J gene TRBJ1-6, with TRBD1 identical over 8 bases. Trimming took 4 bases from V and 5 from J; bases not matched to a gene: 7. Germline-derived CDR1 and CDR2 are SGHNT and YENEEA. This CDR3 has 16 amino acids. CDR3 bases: TGTGCCAGCAGCTCAGGACAGGGTTTTGATAATTCACCCCTCCACTTT. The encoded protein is CASSSGQGFDNSPLHF.

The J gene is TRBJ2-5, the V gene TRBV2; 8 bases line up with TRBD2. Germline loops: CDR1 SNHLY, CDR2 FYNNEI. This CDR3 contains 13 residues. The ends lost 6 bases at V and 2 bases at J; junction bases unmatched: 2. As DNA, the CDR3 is TGTGCCAGCAGCCCGGGGGGGCAAGAGACCCAGTACTTC. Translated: CASSPGGQETQYF.

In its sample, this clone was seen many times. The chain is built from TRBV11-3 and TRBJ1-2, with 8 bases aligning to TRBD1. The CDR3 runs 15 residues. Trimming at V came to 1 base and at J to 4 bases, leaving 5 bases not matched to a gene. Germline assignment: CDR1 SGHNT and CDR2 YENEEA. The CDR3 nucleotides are TGTGCCAGCAGCTTAGTTCAGGGGGCGAGCTATGGCTACACCTTC. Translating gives CASSLVQGASYGYTF. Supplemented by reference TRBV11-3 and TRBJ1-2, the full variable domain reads EAGVVQSPRYKIIEKKQPVAFWCNPISGHNTLYWYLQNLGQGPELLIRYENEEAVDDSQLPKDRFSAERLKGVDSTLKIQPAELGDSAVYLCASSLVQGASYGYTFGSGTRLTVV.

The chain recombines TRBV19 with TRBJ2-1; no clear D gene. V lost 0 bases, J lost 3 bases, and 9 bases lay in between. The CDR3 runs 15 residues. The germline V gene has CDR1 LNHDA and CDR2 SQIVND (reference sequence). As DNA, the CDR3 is TGTGCCAGTAGTATAGATCTTGGCGGCTACAATGAGCAGTTCTTC. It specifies CASSIDLGGYNEQFF.

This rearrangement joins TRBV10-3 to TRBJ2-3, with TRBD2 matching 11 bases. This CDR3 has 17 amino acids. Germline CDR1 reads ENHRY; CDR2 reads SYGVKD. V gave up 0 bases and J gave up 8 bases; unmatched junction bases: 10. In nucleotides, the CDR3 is TGTGCCATCAGTGAGTCGCCTAGCGGGGGGCCTCCTGGTACGCAGTATTTT. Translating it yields CAISESPSGGPPGTQYF.

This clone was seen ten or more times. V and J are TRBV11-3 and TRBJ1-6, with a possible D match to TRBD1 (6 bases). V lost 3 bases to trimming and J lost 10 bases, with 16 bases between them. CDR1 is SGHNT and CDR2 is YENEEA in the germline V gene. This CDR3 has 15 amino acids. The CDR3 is CASSLEGGLESPLHF. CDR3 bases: TGTGCCAGCAGCTTGGAGGGGGGGTTGGAGTCACCCCTCCACTTT.

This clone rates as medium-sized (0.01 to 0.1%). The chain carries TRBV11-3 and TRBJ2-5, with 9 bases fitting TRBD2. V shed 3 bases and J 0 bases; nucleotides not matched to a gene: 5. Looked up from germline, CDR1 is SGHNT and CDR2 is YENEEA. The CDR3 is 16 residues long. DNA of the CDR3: TGTGCCAGCAGCTTCAGCGGGGGGACGTACCAAGAGACCCAGTACTTC. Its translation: CASSFSGGTYQETQYF.

CDR3 nucleotide sequence: TGCAGCGTTGAAGCCCTCCGGGGGGGGAAAGGGAACAATGAGCAGTTCTTC. It specifies CSVEALRGGKGNNEQFF. The chain carries TRBV29-1 and TRBJ2-1, with TRBD2 matching over 8 bases. The CDR3 covers 17 residues. After removal of 1 base from V and 5 bases from J, the junction contained 13 bases not matched to a gene. CDR1 and CDR2 (germline): SQVTM, ANQGSEA.

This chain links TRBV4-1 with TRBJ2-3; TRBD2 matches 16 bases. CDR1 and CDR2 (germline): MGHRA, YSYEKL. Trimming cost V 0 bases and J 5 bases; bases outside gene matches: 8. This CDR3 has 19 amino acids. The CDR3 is CASSQDPGLAGGRRDTQYF. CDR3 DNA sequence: TGCGCCAGCAGCCAAGATCCGGGACTAGCGGGGGGGCGTAGAGATACGCAGTATTTT.

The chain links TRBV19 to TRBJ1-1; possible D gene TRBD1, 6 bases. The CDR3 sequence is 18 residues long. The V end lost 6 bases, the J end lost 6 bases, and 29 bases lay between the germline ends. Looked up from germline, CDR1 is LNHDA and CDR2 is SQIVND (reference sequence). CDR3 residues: CASRASEKDNRVDSEAFF. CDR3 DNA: TGTGCCAGTAGAGCGTCGGAGAAAGATAACAGGGTAGATTCTGAAGCTTTCTTT.

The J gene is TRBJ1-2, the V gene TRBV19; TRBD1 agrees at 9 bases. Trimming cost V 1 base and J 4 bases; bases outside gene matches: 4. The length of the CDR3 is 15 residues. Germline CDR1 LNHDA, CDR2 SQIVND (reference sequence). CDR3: CASSIGPGQGYGYTF. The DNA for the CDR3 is TGTGCCAGTAGTATAGGTCCGGGACAGGGCTATGGCTACACCTTC.

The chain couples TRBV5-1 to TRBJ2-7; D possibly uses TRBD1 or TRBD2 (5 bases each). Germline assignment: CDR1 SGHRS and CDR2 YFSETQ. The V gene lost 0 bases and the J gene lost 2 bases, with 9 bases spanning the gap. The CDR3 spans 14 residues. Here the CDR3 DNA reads TGCGCCAGCAGCTTGGGGGGGAGAGCCTACGAGCAGTACTTC. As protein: CASSLGGRAYEQYF.

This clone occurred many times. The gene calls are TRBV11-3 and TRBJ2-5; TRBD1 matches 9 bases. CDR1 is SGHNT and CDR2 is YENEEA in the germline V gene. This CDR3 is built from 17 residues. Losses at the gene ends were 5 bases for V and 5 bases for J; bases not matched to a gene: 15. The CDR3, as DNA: TGTGCCAGCAGCACGCCCGAGAACAGGGGGCGCGGGGAGACCCAGTACTTC. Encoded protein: CASSTPENRGRGETQYF.